This T cell receptor beta chain was sequenced in a study of T-cell memory formation after mild COVID-19. Study-wide findings and caveats: Researchers found some responding clones in pre-infection memory, a sign that cross-reactive memory joined.

This clonotype was seen only a few times. Its target is unknown. TCRdb independently ran MiXCR on the 5' RACE reads; one entry per CDR3 protein. The sample shows fewer than 140,000 distinct CDR3 sequences, about 15% of them seen only once. The CDR3 contains 11 residues. Trimming stripped 4 bases from V and 11 bases from J, with 11 bases between. CDR1 is SGHVS and CDR2 is FNYEAQ in the germline V gene. The sequence came from an adult woman who had mild COVID-19 (a few samples of this study predate the infection). Cell type and time point are not known. The chain carries TRBV7-6 and TRBJ1-1; D is unresolved. Sample: PBMCs or a T cell subset sorted from them (not recorded which). Here the CDR3 DNA reads TGTGCCAGCAGCTCCAACGCCGAGGCTTTCTTT. It encodes CASSSNAEAFF.